This T cell receptor (beta chain) stems from a study of blood T cell repertoires in COVID-19. The germline V gene has CDR1 GTSNPN and CDR2 SVGIG (reference sequence). V gave up 5 bases and J gave up 3 bases, with 8 bases separating them. This CDR3 region has 11 residues. Assay used: immunoSEQ multiplex PCR; TCRdb lists only in-frame clones, some missing. The data show fewer than 300,000 clones, approximately 86% seen once. A note on this clone: The same CDR3 can be traced to other DNA sequences in this sample.

The chain has TRBV30 and TRBJ2-7; D gene uncertain. The specimen was peripheral blood. This receptor was obtained from a human donor with COVID-19, enrolled during active disease. The donor label of this sample is uncertain. In DNA form, the CDR3 reads TGTGCCTGGGGCAGCGTCTACGAGCAGTACTTC. Translating gives CAWGSVYEQYF.